These 12 T cell receptor beta chains were all obtained from the same sample, sequenced in a study of blood T cell repertoires in COVID-19. Only in-frame clones appear in the TCRdb table, and some are missing; sequencing was by immunoSEQ multiplex PCR. The sample contains about 81,000 clones, about 80% of which appear only once. The material sequenced was peripheral blood. Receptor source: a woman aged 45-59 years with acute or convalescent COVID-19.

The chain combines TRBV5-1 with TRBJ2-7; the match to TRBD1 covers 7 bases. With 3 bases clipped from V and 3 bases from J, the junction kept 6 bases outside the gene matches. CDR3 length: 14 residues. Per the germline V gene, CDR1 is SGHRS and CDR2 is YFSETQ. CDR3 coding DNA: TGCGCCAGCAGCTCCGGACAGGAGGTCTACGAGCAGTACTTC. This gives the protein CASSSGQEVYEQYF.

The chain employs TRBV28 and TRBJ2-2; D is unclear. Trimming left V 1 base short and J 5 bases short, with 11 bases between. The CDR3 runs to 15 residues. CDR1 is MDHEN and CDR2 is SYDVKM in the germline V gene. The CDR3, as DNA: TGTGCCAGCAGTTTATTGTCCCCAGAAACCGGGGAGCTGTTTTTT. This translates into CASSLLSPETGELFF.

The J gene is TRBJ1-2, the V gene TRBV4-1, with D maybe TRBD1 (6 bases). In germline, CDR1 is MGHRA, CDR2 YSYEKL. This CDR3 is 14 amino acids long. Trimming took 3 bases from V and 4 from J, leaving 12 bases between them. This CDR3 is CASSHETGTYGYTF. CDR3 DNA sequence: TGCGCCAGCAGCCACGAAACAGGGACCTATGGCTACACCTTC.

The chain uses TRBV7-9 and TRBJ1-5, with TRBD1 matching over 8 bases. J gave up 11 bases and V 5 bases, and 17 bases lay outside the gene matches. The CDR3 extends over 16 amino acids. Germline-derived CDR1 and CDR2 are SEHNR and FQNEAQ (reference sequence). The CDR3 coding sequence is TGTGCCAGCAGCCTTGACGGGACAGGCGGGGCAGCGACCCAGCATTTT. Translating it yields CASSLDGTGGAATQHF.

The chain carries TRBV6-5 and TRBJ2-5, with a tentative D call TRBD2 (6 bases). V was clipped by 9 bases and J by 14 bases, with 22 bases between them. Per germline, CDR1 MNHEY and CDR2 SVGAGI. This CDR3 contains 12 residues. For the CDR3, the DNA is TGTGCCAGTCAGTGGTTTGCGGGGAAACTATACTTC. Protein product: CASQWFAGKLYF.

This rearrangement joins TRBV6-5 to TRBJ2-3; maybe TRBD1 (6 bases). The CDR3 has 14 amino acids. Per germline, CDR1 MNHEY and CDR2 SVGAGI. Trimming left V 2 bases short and J 1 base short, with 7 bases between. CDR3 protein: CASSYEGGTDTQYF. The DNA for the CDR3 is TGTGCCAGCAGTTACGAGGGGGGCACAGATACGCAGTATTTT.

This clone came up once. The V call is TRBV11-2, the J call TRBJ2-3; TRBD1 agrees at 11 bases. V lost 3 bases and J lost 5; bases outside the gene matches: 4. Germline lookup yields CDR1 SGHAT and CDR2 FQNNGV. The CDR3 is 15 residues long. CDR3 bases: TGTGCCAGCAGCTTGGACAGGGGGCGGGTAGATACGCAGTATTTT. Translated, it gives CASSLDRGRVDTQYF.

The chain couples TRBV15 to TRBJ2-1; 16 bases are a match to TRBD2. Germline trimming cut 5 bases from V and 9 bases from J; bases unmatched to any gene: 7. The V gene's germline CDR1 is LNHNV and CDR2 YYDKDF (reference sequence). The CDR3 contains 16 residues. Written as DNA, the CDR3 is TGTGCCACCAGCGCTTCCGGGACTAGCGGGGGGGGTGAGCAGTTCTTC. This encodes CATSASGTSGGGEQFF.

This clone occurred once. V is TRBV28 and J is TRBJ1-3; the D gene is possibly TRBD1 (6 bases). Trimming stripped 8 bases from V and 4 bases from J, with 18 bases between. The CDR3 loop spans 15 amino acids. The germline gives CDR1 MDHEN, CDR2 SYDVKM. CDR3: CASAGGGLDGNTIYF. In DNA, the CDR3 is TGTGCCAGCGCGGGAGGGGGGCTAGACGGAAACACCATATATTTT.

The count of this clone is one. This chain uses TRBV28 with TRBJ1-4; TRBD1 matches 7 bases. Per germline, CDR1 MDHEN and CDR2 SYDVKM. V trimming: 6 bases; J trimming: 5 bases; junction bases outside the gene matches: 9. The CDR3 runs to 15 residues. CDR3 region: CASSKGTELNEKLFF. Written as DNA, the CDR3 is TGTGCCAGCAGCAAAGGGACAGAGCTGAATGAAAAACTGTTTTTT.

The J gene is TRBJ2-5, the V gene TRBV7-2, with TRBD1 identical over 12 bases. Germline V gene data show CDR1 as SGHTA and CDR2 as FQGNSA. V gave up 6 bases and J gave up 7 bases; unmatched junction bases: 12. This CDR3 is 16 amino acids long. DNA of the CDR3: TGTGCCAGCAGTTCCGGGACAGGGGGCGATAGCGGGACCCAGTACTTC. Its translation is CASSSGTGGDSGTQYF.

This chain joins TRBV9 and TRBJ1-5; D ambiguous. This CDR3 is built from 13 residues. CDR1 is SGDLS and CDR2 is YYNGEE in the germline V gene. Trimming cost V 4 bases and J 5 bases, with 10 bases left between them. This chain's CDR3 is CASSFRTDQPQHF. CDR3 DNA: TGTGCCAGCAGCTTCCGGACTGATCAGCCCCAGCATTTT.